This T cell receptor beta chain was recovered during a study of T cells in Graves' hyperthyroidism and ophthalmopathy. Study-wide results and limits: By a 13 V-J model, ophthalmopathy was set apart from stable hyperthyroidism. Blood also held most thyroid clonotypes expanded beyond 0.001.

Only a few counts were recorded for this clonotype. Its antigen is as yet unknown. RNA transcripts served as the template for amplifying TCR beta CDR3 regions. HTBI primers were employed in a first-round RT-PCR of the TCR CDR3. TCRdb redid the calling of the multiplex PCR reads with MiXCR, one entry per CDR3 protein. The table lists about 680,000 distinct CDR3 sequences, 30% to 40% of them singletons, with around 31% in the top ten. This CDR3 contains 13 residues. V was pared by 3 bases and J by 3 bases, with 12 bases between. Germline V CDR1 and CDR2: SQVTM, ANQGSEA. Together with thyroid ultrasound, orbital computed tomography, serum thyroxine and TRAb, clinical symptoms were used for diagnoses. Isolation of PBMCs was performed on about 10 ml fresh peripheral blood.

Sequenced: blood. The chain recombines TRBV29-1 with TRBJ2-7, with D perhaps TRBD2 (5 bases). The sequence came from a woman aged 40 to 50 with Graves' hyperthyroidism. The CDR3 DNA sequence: TGCAGCGTTGACGACGGGGTTGACTACGAGCAGTACTTC. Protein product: CSVDDGVDYEQYF.